These 27 T cell receptor beta chains were all obtained from the same sample, sequenced in a study of Ad26.COV2.S vaccination and SARS-CoV-2 variants. Data came from immunoSEQ multiplex PCR; TCRdb stores just in-frame clones and leaves some out. The sample contains about 350,000 clones, approximately 85% of which appear only once. Treatment here: 15 to 20 received Ad26.COV2.S at low or high dose, single or two shots; several received placebo; per-sample allocation not given. The study sampled participants on day 63 after the first vaccine or placebo injection. The sample here was peripheral blood, taken in a trial of Ad26.COV2.S vaccine versus placebo. These receptors were collected from a person between 18 and 65 years old who received the Ad26.COV2.S COVID-19 vaccine or a placebo.

The chain employs TRBV27 and TRBJ2-5; 9 bases match TRBD1. V dropped 2 bases and J dropped 2; count of bases not matched to a gene: 6. Germline assignment: CDR1 MNHEY and CDR2 SMNVEV (reference sequence). This CDR3 contains 16 residues. CDR3 in amino acids: CASSLGTGYGQETQYF. DNA for the CDR3: TGTGCCAGCAGTTTAGGGACAGGGTATGGGCAAGAGACCCAGTACTTC.

The genes are TRBV5-6 and TRBJ1-3; D unresolved. Germline-derived CDR1 and CDR2 are SGHDT and YYEEEE. The germline V and J ends were trimmed by 4 bases and 0 bases, with 17 bases remaining between them. The CDR3 extends over 17 amino acids. CDR3 sequence: CASSTGPYTLSGNTIYF. CDR3 bases: TGTGCCAGCAGCACGGGTCCGTATACCCTCTCTGGAAACACCATATATTTT.

The chain employs TRBV6-4 and TRBJ2-2; no reliable D call. Germline V lookup: CDR1 MRHNA, CDR2 SNTAGT. Trimming removed 6 bases at V and 2 bases at J, with 10 bases between. There are 14 residues in the CDR3. The DNA for the CDR3 is TGTGCCAGCAGATACATGGCCAACACCGGGGAGCTGTTTTTT. It yields the protein CASRYMANTGELFF.

The chain carries TRBV5-1 and TRBJ1-5; D might be TRBD1 (5 bases). Germline values: CDR1 SGHRS, CDR2 YFSETQ. The CDR3 length is 14 residues. V was cut by 0 bases and J by 7 bases, with 11 bases left in between. The chain's CDR3 is CASSLGGVWQPQHF. DNA of the CDR3: TGCGCCAGCAGCTTGGGAGGGGTGTGGCAGCCCCAGCATTTT.

V is TRBV2 and J is TRBJ1-1; 8 bases map to TRBD1. V was pared by 7 bases and J by 10 bases, with 17 bases of the junction left unmatched. Germline assignment: CDR1 SNHLY and CDR2 FYNNEI. The CDR3 runs 15 residues. The DNA for the CDR3 is TGTGCCAGCACCCCCCAGGGGGCAGAAGAACTTGTAGCTTTCTTT. Protein sequence: CASTPQGAEELVAFF.

The chain is built from TRBV20-1 and TRBJ2-5; D is perhaps TRBD1 or TRBD2 (6 bases each). CDR1 DFQATT and CDR2 SNEGSKA come from the germline V gene (reference sequence). This CDR3 is 11 amino acids long. The CDR3 coding sequence is TGCGAAGAACGGGGGCGAGAGACCCAGTACTTC. Protein sequence: CEERGRETQYF.

The J gene is TRBJ1-2, the V gene TRBV25-1; D may be TRBD1 (5 bases). The CDR3 is 17 residues long. The V end was cut by 6 bases, the J end by 0 bases, with 20 bases between. Germline values: CDR1 MGHDK, CDR2 SYGVNS. The CDR3 coding sequence is TGTGCCAGCAGGGGAGGTGGAGGGACCTCTACTAACTATGGCTACACCTTC. It is translated as CASRGGGGTSTNYGYTF.

This rearrangement joins TRBV6-6 to TRBJ2-7; perhaps D is TRBD1 or TRBD2 (5 bases each). This CDR3 contains 16 residues. Germline CDR1 MNHNY, CDR2 SVGAGI (reference sequence). V lost 5 bases, J lost 0 bases, and 17 bases lay in between. CDR3 nucleotides: TGTGCCAGCAGTACGGCCGGGACGGTCCTCTCCTACGAGCAGTACTTC. It encodes CASSTAGTVLSYEQYF.

The chain has TRBV24-1 and TRBJ1-2; the D is unclear. V lost 4 bases, J lost 8 bases, and 16 bases lay in between. This CDR3 has 14 residues. CDR1 is KGHDR and CDR2 is SFDVKD in the germline V gene. The CDR3 protein is CATSESDAVAGYTF. Here the CDR3 DNA reads TGTGCCACCAGTGAGTCGGACGCCGTCGCAGGCTACACCTTC.

The chain carries TRBV6-5 and TRBJ1-1; 7 bases are shared with TRBD1. Germline assignment: CDR1 MNHEY and CDR2 SVGAGI. Germline trimming cut 6 bases from V and 3 bases from J; bases unmatched to any gene: 7. This CDR3 spans 14 amino acids. The CDR3 DNA reads TGTGCCAGCAGGCGACCAGGGGGTGACACTGAAGCTTTCTTT. Encoded protein: CASRRPGGDTEAFF.

The J gene is TRBJ2-7, the V gene TRBV5-1; TRBD2 agrees at 11 bases. The trim removed 1 base at V and 0 bases at J, leaving 3 bases unmatched. The CDR3 is 16 residues long. In germline, CDR1 is SGHRS, CDR2 YFSETQ. The CDR3: CASSLLLAGDSYEQYF. The DNA for the CDR3 is TGCGCCAGCAGCTTGCTACTAGCGGGAGACTCCTACGAGCAGTACTTC. Complete variable domain (other parts from reference TRBV5-1 and TRBJ2-7): KAGVTQTPRYLIKTRGQQVTLSCSPISGHRSVSWYQQTPGQGLQFLFEYFSETQRNKGNFPGRFSGRQFSNSRSEMNVSTLELGDSALYLCASSLLLAGDSYEQYFGPGTRLTVT.

The genes are TRBV18 and TRBJ1-1, with 11 bases lining up with TRBD1. Trimming removed 6 bases from V and 6 bases from J; junction bases left unmatched: 6. This CDR3 is 14 amino acids long. Germline V gives CDR1 KGHSH, CDR2 LQKENI. CDR3 bases: TGTGCCAGCTCTACCGGACAGGGGGCCGCTGAAGCTTTCTTT. This gives the protein CASSTGQGAAEAFF.

The chain links TRBV28 to TRBJ1-5, with 8 bases that match TRBD1. This CDR3 region has 19 residues. J lost 2 bases, V lost 2 bases, and 14 bases had no gene match. CDR1 and CDR2 (germline): MDHEN, SYDVKM. The DNA of the CDR3 is TGTGCCAGCAGTTTAGTAGACAGGGGAGTACGGCTGGGCAATCAGCCCCAGCATTTT. Its protein is CASSLVDRGVRLGNQPQHF.

The CDR3 bases are TGTGCCAGCTCACCGGAGGGCTCTGGAAACACCATATATTTT. Translated: CASSPEGSGNTIYF. The V and J genes are TRBV18 and TRBJ1-3, with D hard to call. This CDR3 spans 14 amino acids. V lost 3 bases to trimming and J lost 0 bases, with 6 bases between them. Germline CDR1 reads KGHSH; CDR2 reads LQKENI.

This chain uses TRBV2 with TRBJ2-7; tentatively, D is TRBD1 (7 bases). V was shortened by 6 bases and J by 9 bases, with 24 bases between the two germline ends. This CDR3 is built from 15 residues. Germline-derived CDR1 and CDR2 are SNHLY and FYNNEI. The CDR3 spells CASRPAPGGFMGQYF. CDR3 nucleotides: TGTGCCAGCAGACCAGCCCCAGGGGGGTTCATGGGGCAGTACTTC.

The chain links TRBV5-1 to TRBJ2-2; D is possibly TRBD1 (6 bases). The V gene lost 3 bases and the J gene lost 0 bases, with 12 bases spanning the gap. This CDR3 has 16 amino acids. CDR1 is SGHRS and CDR2 is YFSETQ in the germline V gene. The CDR3 sequence: CASSSAPGANTGELFF. In DNA, the CDR3 is TGCGCCAGCAGCTCAGCCCCAGGGGCGAACACCGGGGAGCTGTTTTTT.

The V and J genes are TRBV5-6 and TRBJ2-3, with 12 positions matching TRBD2. The CDR3 totals 16 residues. V lost 2 bases, J lost 4 bases, and 5 bases stayed unmatched. Germline CDR1 SGHDT, CDR2 YYEEEE. The CDR3 sequence: CASSFLAGGQADTQYF. For the CDR3, the DNA is TGTGCCAGCAGCTTTCTAGCGGGGGGGCAGGCAGATACGCAGTATTTT. The entire variable domain, with the rest obtained from reference TRBV5-6 and TRBJ2-3, is as follows: DAGVTQSPTHLIKTRGQQVTLRCSPKSGHDTVSWYQQALGQGPQFIFQYYEEEERQRGNFPDRFSGHQFPNYSSELNVNALLLGDSALYLCASSFLAGGQADTQYFGPGTRLTVL.

This clone is a singleton in its sample. The genes are TRBV12-3 or TRBV12-4 and TRBJ2-7; D unclear. CDR3 size: 13 residues. Trimming took off 8 bases at V and 0 bases at J, with 11 bases between the two ends. The CDR3 reads CASARATSYEQYF. In DNA, the CDR3 is TGTGCCAGCGCAAGGGCCACCTCCTACGAGCAGTACTTC.

This chain uses TRBV2 with TRBJ1-5, with TRBD1 matching 10 bases. Trimming cost V 3 bases and J 5 bases; bases outside gene matches: 7. This CDR3 contains 16 residues. In germline, CDR1 is SNHLY, CDR2 FYNNEI. The CDR3 DNA reads as TGTGCCAGCAGTGACCCGACAGGGGGCGCGGATCAGCCCCAGCATTTT. Protein product: CASSDPTGGADQPQHF. The full variable domain, with the rest looked up from reference TRBV2 and TRBJ1-5, is EPEVTQTPSHQVTQMGQEVILRCVPISNHLYFYWYRQILGQKVEFLVSFYNNEISEKSEIFDDQFSVERPDGSNFTLKIRSTKLEDSAMYFCASSDPTGGADQPQHFGDGTRLSIL.

V gene TRBV5-1 combines with J gene TRBJ2-7; the D gene is possibly TRBD1 (6 bases). CDR3 length: 14 residues. Germline V gene data show CDR1 as SGHRS and CDR2 as YFSETQ. The V and J ends lost 0 bases and 1 base respectively, with 8 bases between them. The DNA of the CDR3 is TGCGCCAGCAGCTTGGGACAGGATTCCTACGAGCAGTACTTC. This sequence encodes CASSLGQDSYEQYF.

The V and J genes are TRBV5-4 and TRBJ1-1; no clear D gene. This CDR3 has 17 residues. Trimming took 3 bases from V and 2 from J, leaving 20 bases between them. CDR1 and CDR2 (germline): SGHNT, YYREEE (reference sequence). CDR3 in amino acids: CASSSDSNGFENTEAFF. CDR3 coding DNA: TGTGCCAGCAGCTCCGACTCAAACGGCTTCGAAAACACTGAAGCTTTCTTT.

This rearrangement joins TRBV10-3 to TRBJ2-7, with D perhaps TRBD1 or TRBD2 (5 bases each). Germline loops: CDR1 ENHRY, CDR2 SYGVKD. The V and J ends lost 7 bases and 7 bases respectively, with 26 bases between them. The CDR3 extends over 16 amino acids. The CDR3 is CAIMGERVGPQAEQYF. For the CDR3, the DNA is TGTGCCATCATGGGGGAACGGGTGGGTCCTCAGGCTGAGCAGTACTTC.

V is TRBV9 and J is TRBJ2-5; D unresolved. The germline V gene encodes CDR1 SGDLS and CDR2 YYNGEE. The CDR3 consists of 14 residues. Trimming cost V 4 bases and J 2 bases, with 12 bases left between them. CDR3 in amino acids: CASSSPPEQETQYF. As DNA, the CDR3 is TGTGCCAGCAGCTCACCACCCGAGCAAGAGACCCAGTACTTC.

This sequence joins TRBV5-1 and TRBJ2-3; 10 nucleotides agree with TRBD1. This CDR3 has 15 residues. Germline values: CDR1 SGHRS, CDR2 YFSETQ. J gave up 4 bases and V 5 bases, and 7 bases lay outside the gene matches. This chain's CDR3 is CASRPTGGVSDTQYF. As DNA, the CDR3 is TGCGCCAGCAGACCGACAGGGGGCGTTTCAGATACGCAGTATTTT.

The J gene is TRBJ2-1, the V gene TRBV3-1 (or the pseudogene TRBV3-2); 7 bases line up with TRBD1. The CDR3 has 16 amino acids. With V trimmed by 6 bases and J by 2 bases, 10 bases remained unmatched. Germline CDR1 and CDR2: LGHDT and YNNKEL (reference sequence). The CDR3, as DNA: TGTGCCAGCAGGAATAGACAGGGATACCCCTACAATGAGCAGTTCTTC. This sequence encodes CASRNRQGYPYNEQFF.

The genes are TRBV4-1 and TRBJ2-1, with D perhaps matching TRBD2 (5 bases). Deletions cut 0 bases from V and 10 bases from J, with 13 bases between. CDR1 and CDR2 from the germline V gene are MGHRA and YSYEKL. The CDR3 totals 14 residues. The DNA for the CDR3 is TGCGCCAGCAGCCAAGAGGAGCGGCCTGGGGAGCAGTTCTTC. This encodes CASSQEERPGEQFF.

This chain connects TRBV9 to TRBJ1-6; 7 bases match TRBD1. CDR3 length equals 16 residues. Trimming took 2 bases from V and 7 from J; bases not matched to a gene: 9. Germline V gives CDR1 SGDLS, CDR2 YYNGEE. CDR3 region: CASSVTVGTVNSPLHF. The CDR3, as DNA: TGTGCCAGCAGCGTCACGGTGGGGACAGTGAATTCACCCCTCCACTTT.